This is a list of T cell receptor beta chains from one sample in a study of graft-versus-host responses after intestinal transplantation. Some clones are missing from TCRdb's copy, which holds only in-frame ones; the method was immunoSEQ multiplex PCR. The repertoire holds roughly 98,000 clones, 85% to 95% seen once, with about 1.1% in the top ten. Antigens of these TCRs are unknown. The sequencing here drew on unstimulated CD8+ T cells sorted from spleen or lymph node cells, taken before transplant. All receptors come from a human donor who was the organ donor for an intestinal transplant. CDR3s include the opening cysteine and the closing phenylalanine or tryptophan. The D gene is left open where the match is weak. A clone size is listed for some rows: how often the clone was seen (once, few, many), or a class if it is expanded.

D	J	size	V	DNA	CDR3
TRBD1	TRBJ2-7	once	TRBV7-2	TGTGCCAGCAGCGCCCCCGGGACAGGTGTGTACGAGCAGTACTTC	CASSAPGTGVYEQYF
TRBD1	TRBJ2-5	NA	TRBV7-9	TGTGCCAGCAGCTTAGCTAACAGGGGCGAGACCCAGTACTTC	CASSLANRGETQYF
NA	TRBJ2-2	once	TRBV6-4	TGTGCCAGCAGTGACGGGGTTCGGCGGGGAGACACCGGGGAGCTGTTTTTT	CASSDGVRRGDTGELFF
TRBD1	TRBJ2-5	NA	TRBV11-3	TGTGCCAGCAGACAGGGGGCAGAAGAGACCCAGTACTTC	CASRQGAEETQYF
TRBD1	TRBJ2-5	NA	TRBV19	TGTGCCACCGGGACAGGGTTAGGGGAGACCCAGTACTTC	CATGTGLGETQYF
NA	TRBJ2-1	NA	TRBV7-2	TGTGCCAGCAGCTTGATGGGGACAAATGAGCAGTTCTTC	CASSLMGTNEQFF
TRBD2	TRBJ2-5	NA	TRBV4-1	TGCGCCAGCAGCCAAGCTCTAGCGGCTCAAGAGACCCAGTACTTC	CASSQALAAQETQYF
NA	TRBJ1-1	NA	TRBV2	TGTGCCAGCAGGGTCTGGGCGAGGAACACTGAAGCTTTCTTT	CASRVWARNTEAFF
NA	TRBJ2-1	NA	TRBV6-5	TGTGCCAGCAGTTACTCTACTTACAATGAGCAGTTCTTC	CASSYSTYNEQFF
NA	TRBJ1-6	NA	TRBV6-5	TGTGCCAGCAGTCCCGGCGCGGAATCACCCCTCCACTTT	CASSPGAESPLHF
TRBD2	TRBJ2-3	NA	TRBV7-9	TGTGCCAGCAGCCAAACGGCGGGGGTTATCACAGATACGCAGTATTTT	CASSQTAGVITDTQYF
NA	TRBJ2-2	NA	TRBV6-5	TGTGCCAGCAGTTCAGGGGGGACCTGGCGAGTCGGGGAGCTGTTTTTT	CASSSGGTWRVGELFF
NA	TRBJ2-7	NA	TRBV5-1	TGCGCCAGCAGCTTGGGGGGGCAGGGGTATTCCTACGAGCAGTACTTC	CASSLGGQGYSYEQYF
TRBD2	TRBJ2-1	NA	TRBV7-3	TGTGCCAGCAGCTTAGGGGGGGGAGAAAATGAGCAGTTCTTC	CASSLGGGENEQFF
TRBD1	TRBJ2-7	NA	TRBV27	TGTGCCAGCAGTGGTCGATCCGGGACAGGCACGTACGAGCAGTACTTC	CASSGRSGTGTYEQYF
NA	TRBJ2-7	NA	TRBV14	TGTGCCACCGCCAACAAGGACAACTACGAGCAGTACTTC	CATANKDNYEQYF
NA	TRBJ1-5	NA	TRBV15	TGTGCCACCAGCAGAGTCGGGGGAAATCAGCCCCAGCATTTT	CATSRVGGNQPQHF
NA	TRBJ2-1	NA	TRBV7-3	TGTGCCAGCCCAGCTTATGGGAGGATCTACAATGAGCAGTTCTTC	CASPAYGRIYNEQFF
NA	TRBJ2-3	NA	TRBV4-3	TGCGCCAGCAGCCAAGGGACACCCGCGAAAGATACGCAGTATTTT	CASSQGTPAKDTQYF
TRBD1	TRBJ2-7	NA	TRBV5-4	TGTGCCAGCACTAGGACAGGCCCGAAGGACGAGCAGTACTTC	CASTRTGPKDEQYF
TRBD1	TRBJ2-7	NA	TRBV5-1	TGCGCCAGCAGCTTCGAGACAGGGGACGAGCAGTACTTC	CASSFETGDEQYF
NA	TRBJ2-3	NA	TRBV7-8	TGTGCCAGCAGCCCCGGCGGCTATTGGACAGATACGCAGTATTTT	CASSPGGYWTDTQYF
NA	TRBJ2-3	NA	TRBV5-6	TGTGCCAGCAGCTTGGCCTTAGCGGTAGATACGCAGTATTTT	CASSLALAVDTQYF
TRBD1	TRBJ1-5	NA	TRBV4-1	TGCGCCAGCAGCCAACAAGGACAGGGGGTGAATCAGCCCCAGCATTTT	CASSQQGQGVNQPQHF
TRBD2	TRBJ2-2	NA	TRBV27	TGTGCCAGCATCCCACTAGCGGGAGCAGACACCGGGGAGCTGTTTTTT	CASIPLAGADTGELFF
NA	TRBJ2-7	NA	TRBV7-3	TGTGCCAGCAGCGGGGACACCCTACTGCCCTACGAGCAGTACTTC	CASSGDTLLPYEQYF
TRBD1	TRBJ2-3	NA	TRBV29-1	TGCAGCGTTCCCCAACCGGGACAGGCTTTCACAGATACGCAGTATTTT	CSVPQPGQAFTDTQYF
NA	TRBJ2-2	NA	TRBV2	TGTGCCAGCAGTGAAACGGGGAACACCGGGGAGCTGTTTTTT	CASSETGNTGELFF
NA	TRBJ2-3	NA	TRBV4-3	TGCGCCAGCAGCTATTCGGAGGACCTTGATACGCAGTATTTT	CASSYSEDLDTQYF
NA	TRBJ2-7	NA	TRBV27	TGTGCCAGCAACCTCCCCTTACAGGGACGGGAGCAGTACTTC	CASNLPLQGREQYF
NA	TRBJ1-1	NA	TRBV7-9	TGTGCCAGCAGCTTAGTGGGGAGCACTGAAGCTTTCTTT	CASSLVGSTEAFF
NA	TRBJ2-1	NA	TRBV5-8	TGTGCCAGCAGCTTGGCGGCCAGGGCTGAGCAGTTCTTC	CASSLAARAEQFF
TRBD1	TRBJ1-2	NA	TRBV30	TGTGCCTGGAGTCCAGGACAGGGCCGGGGGGGCTACACCTTC	CAWSPGQGRGGYTF
NA	TRBJ2-1	NA	TRBV20-1	TGCAGTGCTAGCCCTGTCAATGAGCAGTTCTTC	CSASPVNEQFF
NA	TRBJ1-2	NA	TRBV7-2	TGTGCCAGCAGTCACACCCTAGGGGTCTCCTATGGCTACACCTTC	CASSHTLGVSYGYTF
NA	TRBJ2-3	NA	TRBV4-1	TGCGCCAGCAGCCACGCCGCGGGCCGCACAGATACGCAGTATTTT	CASSHAAGRTDTQYF
NA	TRBJ1-1	NA	TRBV18	TGTGCCAGCTCACCAGCAGGGGTTGGATCTGAAGCTTTCTTT	CASSPAGVGSEAFF
NA	TRBJ2-5	NA	TRBV5-6	TGTGCCAGCAGACTACAGGGTACTCTTCAAGAGACCCAGTACTTC	CASRLQGTLQETQYF
NA	TRBJ2-7	NA	TRBV6-5	TGTGCCAGCAGTTACGCACCTGGGGCGGCCTACGAGCAGTACTTC	CASSYAPGAAYEQYF
TRBD1	TRBJ1-2	NA	TRBV4-1	TGCGCCAGCAGCACCCGGACAGGGAAGCGGAATGGCTACACCTTC	CASSTRTGKRNGYTF